This T cell receptor beta chain was profiled in a study of molecular identifiers for immune sequencing clone quantification. Previously reported methods and listed TCR primers produced the bulk TCR libraries. Via MiXCR, TCRdb re-called the PCR reads, giving one row per CDR3 protein. The sample records more than 450,000 distinct CDR3 sequences, 20% to 25% being singletons. CDR1 is SGHTA and CDR2 is FQGTGA in the germline V gene. V lost 3 bases and J 11 bases, leaving 17 bases between the germline ends. The CDR3 has 13 amino acids. The rearrangement links TRBV7-3 to TRBJ2-7, with D maybe TRBD2 (6 bases). The source material was naive CD8+ T cells from blood, with Jurkat cell RNA spiked in. The subset is: FACS-sorted CD8+CD4-CCR7+CD45RA+ naive T cells. The receptor's source is a human donor in good health. Some libraries in this study had Jurkat cell RNA spiked in. The CDR3 DNA is TGTGCCAGCAGCTTCGAAACCGGGACTCCGAAGTACTTC. It specifies CASSFETGTPKYF.